Below, one T cell receptor (beta chain) is given with its context. Study members were between about 18 and 95 years old and lived in over 20 US regions. Before being deemed recovered, Cohort 3 donors had two negative PCRs, clearance, or symptom resolution. Per the germline V gene, CDR1 is SGDLS and CDR2 is YYNGEE. V gave up 4 bases and J gave up 7 bases, with 19 bases separating them. The CDR3 consists of 15 residues. The sample belongs to a study of blood T cell repertoires in COVID-19. Overall study: PBMCs, B-cell-depleted T cells, or T cells provided the cDNA or gDNA that made up the material.

Generated by immunoSEQ multiplex PCR, the TCRdb table keeps only in-frame clones and is missing some. The sample consists of 310,000 or so clones, 87% of them appearing once. The chain couples TRBV9 to TRBJ2-3; D is perhaps TRBD2 (5 bases). Sequencing was carried out using PBMCs or T cells enriched from blood (not recorded which). The receptor comes from a middle-aged woman who had recovered from COVID-19. The CDR3: CASSPHGGLGNTQYF. CDR3 DNA sequence: TGTGCCAGCAGCCCCCACGGAGGCCTTGGTAATACGCAGTATTTT.